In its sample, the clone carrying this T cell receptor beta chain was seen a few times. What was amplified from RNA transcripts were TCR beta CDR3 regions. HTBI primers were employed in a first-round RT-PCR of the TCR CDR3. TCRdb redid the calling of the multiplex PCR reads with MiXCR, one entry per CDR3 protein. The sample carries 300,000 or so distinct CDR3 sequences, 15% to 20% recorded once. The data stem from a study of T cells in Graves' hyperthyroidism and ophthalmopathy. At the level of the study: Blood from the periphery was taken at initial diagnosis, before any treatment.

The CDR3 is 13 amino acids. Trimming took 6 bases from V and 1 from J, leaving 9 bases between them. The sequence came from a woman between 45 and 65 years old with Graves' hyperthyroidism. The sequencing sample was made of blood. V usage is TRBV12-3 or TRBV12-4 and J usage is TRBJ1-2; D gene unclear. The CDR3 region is CASRLGFNYGYTF. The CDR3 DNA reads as TGTGCCAGCAGATTGGGATTTAACTATGGCTACACCTTC.